Listed here is a single T cell receptor beta chain. This sample was taken from a study of T cell responses to AZD1222 COVID-19 vaccine. The ends were cut back, 0 bases at V and 4 bases at J, with 10 bases in the middle. CDR1 SGHRS and CDR2 YFSETQ come from the germline V gene. This CDR3 is built from 14 residues. The protocol was immunoSEQ multiplex PCR, while the TCRdb copy is restricted to in-frame clones and leaves out a portion. This table has under 140,000 clones, roughly nine tenths appearing once. The rearrangement links TRBV5-1 to TRBJ1-1, with D tentatively TRBD1 (5 bases). This material consisted of peripheral blood, taken on day 0 of AZD1222 vaccination. The TCR originated in an adult in good health. The DNA of the CDR3 is TGCGCCAGCAGCTTGGGGGACGGGCGCACTGAAGCTTTCTTT. Its protein product is CASSLGDGRTEAFF.